Shown below are 9 T cell receptor beta chains from a single sample sequenced in a study of blood T cell repertoires in COVID-19 (dated by TCRdb to the early 2020s). The library came from the immunoSEQ multiplex PCR assay. The immuneACCESS repertoire file appears here via TCRdb, limited to in-frame rearrangements. These files lack a portion of the clones; in checked studies, under half of the deficit traces to unresolved V genes, and the cause of the others is not known. The sample has some 150,000 clones on record, 70% to 85% of them singletons. The ten most abundant clones make up about 6.8% of the sample. Sequenced material: peripheral blood. The receptors were gathered from a woman aged 45-60 years in a cohort sampled during active or convalescent COVID-19.

The CDR3 DNA follows: TGTGCCAGCAGCCAAGGCACGGGCAGGGCCTACGAGCAGTACTTC. This encodes CASSQGTGRAYEQYF. This chain uses TRBV3-1 (or the pseudogene TRBV3-2) with TRBJ2-7, with D possibly being TRBD1 (5 bases). Germline CDR1 LGHDT, CDR2 YNNKEL (reference sequence). V was shortened by 1 base and J by 2 bases, with 12 bases between the two germline ends. CDR3 length equals 15 residues.

The J gene is TRBJ2-3, the V gene TRBV19, with 9 bases aligning to TRBD2. Germline V CDR1 and CDR2: LNHDA, SQIVND (reference sequence). The J segment lost 2 bases and the V segment lost 6 bases, leaving 9 bases of the junction unmatched. This CDR3 comprises 16 residues. The CDR3 protein is CASRSQTSGYTDTQYF. CDR3 nucleotides: TGTGCCAGTAGATCACAGACTAGCGGATACACAGATACGCAGTATTTT. The variable domain in full, completed from reference TRBV19 and TRBJ2-3, reads DGGITQSPKYLFRKEGQNVTLSCEQNLNHDAMYWYRQDPGQGLRLIYYSQIVNDFQKGDIAEGYSVSREKKESFPLTVTSAQKNPTAFYLCASRSQTSGYTDTQYFGPGTRLTVL.

This clone appeared a few times. The V call is TRBV2, the J call TRBJ2-1, with D possibly TRBD2 on 6 matching bases. V gave up 3 bases and J gave up 8 bases, with 20 bases separating them. This CDR3 spans 16 amino acids. Germline V gives CDR1 SNHLY, CDR2 FYNNEI. DNA for the CDR3: TGTGCCAGCAGTGAGGGGGGTGGAGGTGGAATTTATGAGCAGTTCTTC. It codes for CASSEGGGGGIYEQFF. The complete variable domain, with remaining parts taken from reference TRBV2 and TRBJ2-1, reads EPEVTQTPSHQVTQMGQEVILRCVPISNHLYFYWYRQILGQKVEFLVSFYNNEISEKSEIFDDQFSVERPDGSNFTLKIRSTKLEDSAMYFCASSEGGGGGIYEQFFGPGTRLTVL.

The chain employs TRBV5-1 and TRBJ2-1; no clear D gene. The V and J ends lost 1 base and 5 bases respectively, with 10 bases between them. The CDR3 is made up of 14 amino acids. Germline CDR1 SGHRS, CDR2 YFSETQ. The CDR3 here is CASSLFSQDNEQFF. The CDR3 DNA sequence: TGCGCCAGCAGCTTGTTCTCGCAGGACAATGAGCAGTTCTTC. Looking up the rest from reference TRBV5-1 and TRBJ2-1 gives the full variable domain: KAGVTQTPRYLIKTRGQQVTLSCSPISGHRSVSWYQQTPGQGLQFLFEYFSETQRNKGNFPGRFSGRQFSNSRSEMNVSTLELGDSALYLCASSLFSQDNEQFFGPGTRLTVL.

J is TRBJ2-7 and V is TRBV6-5, with D possibly matching TRBD1 (5 bases). The CDR3 extends over 13 amino acids. V was trimmed by 8 bases and J by 4 bases, leaving 15 bases between them. Germline V gene lookup returns CDR1 MNHEY and CDR2 SVGAGI. CDR3 loop: CASQTGQLYEQYF. CDR3 nucleotides: TGTGCCAGCCAAACAGGACAACTATACGAGCAGTACTTC.

The chain employs TRBV29-1 and TRBJ1-1; D is perhaps TRBD1 (6 bases). V lost 7 bases and J 2 bases, leaving 14 bases between the germline ends. Germline assignment: CDR1 SQVTM and CDR2 ANQGSEA. The CDR3 length is 13 residues. CDR3 in DNA: TGCAGCGCCGAGGTGACAGGCAACACTGAAGCTTTCTTT. The encoded protein is CSAEVTGNTEAFF.

In DNA, the CDR3 is TGTGCCAGCAGCTTAGCGATGGGAGGGGGCTACACCTTC. It translates to CASSLAMGGGYTF. V is TRBV7-8 and J is TRBJ1-2; D remains unclear. V lost 0 bases and J 8 bases, leaving 10 bases between the germline ends. CDR1 SGHVS and CDR2 FQNEAQ come from the germline V gene. This CDR3 contains 13 residues.

The chain links TRBV5-5 to TRBJ1-1, with 7 bases aligning to TRBD1. Losses at the gene ends were 8 bases for V and 2 bases for J; bases not matched to a gene: 6. The CDR3 length is 13 residues. Germline V gene lookup returns CDR1 SGHKS and CDR2 YYEKEE (reference sequence). CDR3 residues: CASTDRANTEAFF. The CDR3 nucleotides read TGTGCCAGTACTGACAGGGCCAACACTGAAGCTTTCTTT.

The CDR3 sequence: CASSNGGESTDTQYF. The CDR3 nucleotides read TGTGCCAGCAGCAACGGGGGGGAGAGCACAGATACGCAGTATTTT. The chain has TRBV7-2 and TRBJ2-3; 8 bases match TRBD2. V shed 5 bases and J 0 bases; nucleotides not matched to a gene: 4. From germline, CDR1 is SGHTA and CDR2 FQGNSA. The CDR3 runs 15 residues. Filled out from reference TRBV7-2 and TRBJ2-3, the complete variable domain reads GAGVSQSPSNKVTEKGKDVELRCDPISGHTALYWYRQSLGQGLEFLIYFQGNSAPDKSGLPSDRFSAERTGGSVSTLTIQRTQQEDSAVYLCASSNGGESTDTQYFGPGTRLTVL.